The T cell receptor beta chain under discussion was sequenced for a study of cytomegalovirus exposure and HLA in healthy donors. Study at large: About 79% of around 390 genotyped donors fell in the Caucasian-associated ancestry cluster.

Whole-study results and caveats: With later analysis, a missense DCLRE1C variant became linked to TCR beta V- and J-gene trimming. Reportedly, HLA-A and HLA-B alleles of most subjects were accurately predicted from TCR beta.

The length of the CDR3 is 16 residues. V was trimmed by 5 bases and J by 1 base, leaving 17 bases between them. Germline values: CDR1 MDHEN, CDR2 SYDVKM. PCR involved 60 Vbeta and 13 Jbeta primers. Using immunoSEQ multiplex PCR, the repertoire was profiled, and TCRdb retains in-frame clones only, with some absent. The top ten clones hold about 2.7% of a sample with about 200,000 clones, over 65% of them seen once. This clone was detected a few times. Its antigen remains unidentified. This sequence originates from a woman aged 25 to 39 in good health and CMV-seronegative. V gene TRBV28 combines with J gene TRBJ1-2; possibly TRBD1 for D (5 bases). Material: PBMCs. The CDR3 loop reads CASSTRGLGLNYGYTF. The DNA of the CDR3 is TGTGCCAGCAGTACACGAGGATTGGGACTTAACTATGGCTACACCTTC.